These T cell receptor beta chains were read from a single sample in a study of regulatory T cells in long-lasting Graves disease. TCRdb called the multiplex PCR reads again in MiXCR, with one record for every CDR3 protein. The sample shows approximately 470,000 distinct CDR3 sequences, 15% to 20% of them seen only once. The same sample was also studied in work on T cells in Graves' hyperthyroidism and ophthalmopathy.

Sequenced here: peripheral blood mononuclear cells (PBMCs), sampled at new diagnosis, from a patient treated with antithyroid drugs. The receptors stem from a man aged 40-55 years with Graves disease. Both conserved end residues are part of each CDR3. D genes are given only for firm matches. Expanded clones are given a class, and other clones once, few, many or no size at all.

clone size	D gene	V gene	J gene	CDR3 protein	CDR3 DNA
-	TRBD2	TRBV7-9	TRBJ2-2	CASSALAGLNTGELFF	TGTGCCAGCAGCGCCCTAGCGGGGCTGAACACCGGGGAGCTGTTTTTT
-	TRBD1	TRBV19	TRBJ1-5	CASSIETGQLSAPQHF	TGTGCCAGTAGTATAGAAACGGGACAGCTATCAGCCCCCCAGCATTTT
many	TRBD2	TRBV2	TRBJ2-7	CASTSTAGADEQYF	TGTGCCAGCACCTCAACGGCGGGAGCGGACGAGCAGTACTTC
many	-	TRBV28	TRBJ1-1	CASSLSLVEAFF	TGTGCCAGCAGTTTAAGTCTCGTCGAAGCTTTCTTT
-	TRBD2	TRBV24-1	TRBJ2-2	CATKAASGRASGNTGELFF	TGTGCCACCAAGGCGGCTAGCGGGAGGGCCAGTGGGAACACCGGGGAGCTGTTTTTT
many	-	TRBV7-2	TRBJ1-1	CASRLGGAGTEAFF	TGTGCCAGCAGGCTCGGGGGGGCCGGCACTGAAGCTTTCTTT
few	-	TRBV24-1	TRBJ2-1	CATSDARSEGYNEQFF	TGTGCCACCAGTGATGCGAGGAGTGAGGGGTACAATGAGCAGTTCTTC
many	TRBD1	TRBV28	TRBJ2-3	CASSGQGAFSDTQYF	TGTGCCAGCAGTGGACAGGGGGCATTCTCAGATACGCAGTATTTT
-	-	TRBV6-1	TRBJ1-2	CASSNLYYGYTF	TGTGCCAGCAGTAATTTGTACTATGGCTACACCTTC
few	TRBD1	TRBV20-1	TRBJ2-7	CSARVWTGEVREQYF	TGCAGTGCTAGAGTCTGGACAGGGGAAGTACGGGAGCAGTACTTC
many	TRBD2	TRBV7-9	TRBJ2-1	CASSLGLAGNEQFF	TGTGCCAGCAGCTTAGGACTAGCGGGGAATGAGCAGTTCTTC
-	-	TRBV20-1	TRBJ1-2	CSASTGYGYTF	TGCAGTGCGTCTACGGGATACGGCTACACCTTC
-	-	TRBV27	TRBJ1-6	CASRPGTLNSPLHF	TGTGCCAGCAGGCCCGGGACACTTAATTCACCCCTCCACTTT
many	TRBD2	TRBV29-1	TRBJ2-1	CSVDIAGGSAGQFF	TGCAGCGTTGACATAGCGGGAGGGTCGGCAGGGCAGTTCTTC
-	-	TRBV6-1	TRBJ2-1	CASSLSRRYNEQFF	TGTGCCAGCAGCTTATCGAGAAGGTACAATGAGCAGTTCTTC
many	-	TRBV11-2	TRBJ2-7	CASSLGVQIDYEQYF	TGTGCCAGCAGCTTAGGAGTTCAGATAGACTACGAGCAGTACTTC
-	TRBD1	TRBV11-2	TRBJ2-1	CASRGQVVNEQFF	TGTGCCAGCAGGGGACAGGTAGTAAATGAGCAGTTCTTC
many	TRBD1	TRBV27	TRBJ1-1	CASGMTGVNTEAFF	TGTGCCAGCGGTATGACAGGGGTGAACACTGAAGCTTTCTTT
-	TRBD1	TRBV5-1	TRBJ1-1	CASSLGGTGEIEGEAFF	TGCGCCAGCAGCTTGGGAGGGACAGGGGAGATAGAAGGTGAAGCTTTCTTT
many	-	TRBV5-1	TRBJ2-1	CASSLERARDEQFF	TGCGCCAGCAGCTTGGAGAGGGCCCGGGATGAGCAGTTCTTC
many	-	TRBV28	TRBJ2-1	CASSLSPGVPNYNEQFF	TGTGCCAGCAGTTTAAGTCCCGGGGTGCCCAATTACAATGAGCAGTTCTTC
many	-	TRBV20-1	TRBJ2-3	CSASRGNTQYF	TGCAGTGCTAGTCGCGGAAATACGCAGTATTTT
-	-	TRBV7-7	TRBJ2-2	CASSRDSSTGELFF	TGTGCTAGCAGCCGAGACTCGTCCACCGGGGAGCTGTTTTTT
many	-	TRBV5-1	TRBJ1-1	CASSFQGNSLNTEAFF	TGCGCCAGCAGCTTCCAAGGGAATTCCTTGAACACTGAAGCTTTCTTT
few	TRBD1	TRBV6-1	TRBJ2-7	CASSQDRAQPYEQYF	TGTGCCAGCAGCCAAGACAGGGCCCAACCCTACGAGCAGTACTTC
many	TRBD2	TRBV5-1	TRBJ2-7	CASSLEGGRVYEQYF	TGCGCCAGCAGCTTGGAAGGCGGGAGGGTCTACGAGCAGTACTTC
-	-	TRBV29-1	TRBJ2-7	CSVEVPGRGLSYEQYF	TGCAGCGTTGAGGTCCCGGGACGGGGTCTCTCCTACGAGCAGTACTTC
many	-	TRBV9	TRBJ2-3	CASSPRPSGNTDTQYF	TGTGCCAGCAGCCCCCGTCCGTCGGGGAACACAGATACGCAGTATTTT
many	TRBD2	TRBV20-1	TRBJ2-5	CSAPPAGAETQYF	TGCAGTGCGCCCCCAGCGGGAGCAGAGACCCAGTACTTC
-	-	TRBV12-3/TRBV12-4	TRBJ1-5	CASTPVRRSNQPQHF	TGTGCCAGCACCCCCGTCAGGCGGAGCAATCAGCCCCAGCATTTT
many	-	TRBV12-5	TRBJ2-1	CASGLGQFGNEQFF	TGTGCTAGTGGTTTGGGGCAGTTCGGCAATGAGCAGTTCTTC
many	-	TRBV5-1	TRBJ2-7	CASSSNVGAGVYEQYF	TGCGCCAGCAGTAGCAACGTTGGGGCAGGAGTCTACGAGCAGTACTTC
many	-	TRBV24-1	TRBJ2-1	CATSDGPIDEQFF	TGTGCCACCAGTGACGGCCCCATCGATGAGCAGTTCTTC
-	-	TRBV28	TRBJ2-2	CASSLWNSGPGTGELFF	TGTGCCAGCAGTTTATGGAATAGCGGACCGGGGACCGGGGAGCTGTTTTTT
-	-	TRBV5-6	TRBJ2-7	CASSGPGRRSEQYF	TGTGCCAGCAGCGGACCGGGACGAAGATCCGAGCAGTACTTC
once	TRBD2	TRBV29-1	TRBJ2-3	CRGRLAGGRNTDTQYF	TGCAGGGGCCGACTAGCGGGAGGGAGGAACACAGATACGCAGTATTTT
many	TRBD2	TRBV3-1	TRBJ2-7	CASSQGITGGMYEQYF	TGTGCCAGCAGCCAGGGGATTACGGGAGGAATGTACGAGCAGTACTTC
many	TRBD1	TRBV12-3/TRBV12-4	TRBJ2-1	CASSHDRGLGNEQFF	TGTGCCAGCAGCCACGACAGGGGTCTCGGCAATGAGCAGTTCTTC
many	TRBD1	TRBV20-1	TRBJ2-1	CSASRDRPYNEQFF	TGCAGTGCTAGCCGGGACAGGCCTTACAATGAGCAGTTCTTC
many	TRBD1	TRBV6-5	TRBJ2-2	CASSYSDRGNGELFF	TGTGCCAGCAGTTACTCGGACAGGGGCAACGGGGAGCTGTTTTTT
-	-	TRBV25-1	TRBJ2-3	CASRLTGKDTQYF	TGTGCCAGCAGGCTTACGGGAAAAGATACGCAGTATTTT
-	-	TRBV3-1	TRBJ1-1	CASTTGASNTEAFF	TGTGCCAGCACCACGGGGGCTTCGAACACTGAAGCTTTCTTT
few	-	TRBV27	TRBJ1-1	CASRWTISSEAFF	TGTGCCAGCAGATGGACCATTTCTTCCGAAGCTTTCTTT
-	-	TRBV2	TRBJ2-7	CASGDVLSESSYEQYF	TGTGCCAGCGGAGATGTGCTTTCGGAGAGCTCCTACGAGCAGTACTTC
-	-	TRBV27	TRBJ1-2	CASSFRPGVGYTF	TGTGCCAGCAGTTTTAGGCCGGGAGTCGGCTACACCTTC
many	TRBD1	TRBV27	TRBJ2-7	CASSPGQGRLPYEQYF	TGTGCCAGCAGTCCCGGACAGGGTCGGTTACCCTACGAGCAGTACTTC
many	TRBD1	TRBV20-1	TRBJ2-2	CSTKKGTGNGELFF	TGCAGTACGAAAAAAGGGACAGGGAACGGGGAGCTGTTTTTT
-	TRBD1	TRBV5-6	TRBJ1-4	CASSFMGQAFNEKLFF	TGTGCCAGCAGCTTTATGGGACAGGCTTTTAATGAAAAACTGTTTTTT
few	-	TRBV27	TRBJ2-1	CASSFVRREGDEQFF	TGTGCCAGCAGTTTTGTAAGGAGGGAGGGGGATGAGCAGTTCTTC
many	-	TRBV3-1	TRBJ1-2	CASSQQTRGYTF	TGTGCCAGCAGCCAACAAACGCGCGGCTACACCTTC
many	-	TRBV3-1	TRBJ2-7	CASSKWTRAYEQYF	TGTGCCAGCAGCAAGTGGACAAGAGCCTACGAGCAGTACTTC
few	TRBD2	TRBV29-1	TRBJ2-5	CSVVPAGVGETQYF	TGCAGCGTTGTTCCCGCGGGAGTGGGTGAGACCCAGTACTTC